The 23 T cell receptor beta chains listed next were all sequenced from one sample in a study of cytomegalovirus exposure and HLA in healthy donors. Both 60 Vbeta primers and 13 Jbeta primers went into the PCR. TCRdb's copy holds only in-frame clones and misses some; the assay was immunoSEQ multiplex PCR. Counted here are about 150,000 clones, around 81% occurring once; the ten biggest clones make up approximately 1.5%. The sample consisted of PBMCs. These receptor sequences come from a man in his forties in good health and CMV-seronegative.

The chain recombines TRBV12-1 with TRBJ1-2. TRBV12-1 is a documented pseudogene. This CDR3 comprises 14 residues. The CDR3 sequence is CASSFDAGGYGYTF. The CDR3, as DNA: TGTGCCAGCAGCTTTGACGCGGGGGGCTATGGCTACACCTTC.

V gene TRBV2 combines with J gene TRBJ2-1, with a tentative D call TRBD2 (6 bases). V dropped 5 bases and J dropped 8 bases, with 16 bases sitting between them. The germline V gene encodes CDR1 SNHLY and CDR2 FYNNEI. CDR3 length: 14 residues. CDR3 in amino acids: CASSRDLGRDEQFF. Written as DNA, the CDR3 is TGTGCCAGCAGTCGGGACTTGGGACGCGATGAGCAGTTCTTC.

This chain joins TRBV5-1 and TRBJ2-7, with 7 bases fitting TRBD2. CDR1 and CDR2 (germline): SGHRS, YFSETQ. The V gene end was trimmed by 4 bases and the J gene end by 5 bases; junction bases not matched to a gene: 12. This CDR3 has 15 amino acids. This chain's CDR3 is CASSTWGTNPHEQYF. CDR3 bases: TGCGCCAGCAGCACCTGGGGGACTAACCCCCACGAGCAGTACTTC.

This clone occurred a few times. The chain couples TRBV14 to TRBJ2-5; D is possibly TRBD1 (6 bases). This CDR3 is built from 15 residues. The germline V gene has CDR1 SGHDN and CDR2 FVKESK. V was trimmed by 0 bases and J by 5 bases, leaving 13 bases between them. The DNA for the CDR3 is TGTGCCAGCAGCCAAGATAACCAGGGGATGGAGACCCAGTACTTC. Its translation is CASSQDNQGMETQYF.

The rearrangement uses TRBV5-1 and TRBJ1-1, with 10 bases aligning to TRBD1. CDR3 length equals 15 residues. V was pared by 3 bases and J by 5 bases, with 7 bases of the junction left unmatched. Germline-derived CDR1 and CDR2 are SGHRS and YFSETQ. CDR3 sequence: CASSSGTGARTEAFF. In DNA form, the CDR3 reads TGCGCCAGCAGCTCCGGGACAGGGGCGAGAACTGAAGCTTTCTTT.

The V and J genes are TRBV28 and TRBJ1-6; D remains unclear. Germline V gene lookup returns CDR1 MDHEN and CDR2 SYDVKM. Trimming took off 6 bases at V and 7 bases at J, with 19 bases between the two ends. This CDR3 contains 16 residues. The CDR3 loop is CASSTDPFGGNSPLHF. The CDR3 DNA follows: TGTGCCAGCAGCACCGACCCGTTCGGAGGGAATTCACCCCTCCACTTT.

This clone was observed a few times. The chain uses TRBV13 and TRBJ1-1; D may be TRBD1 (5 bases). CDR3 size: 15 residues. V was cut by 0 bases and J by 2 bases, with 10 bases left in between. Germline V gene data show CDR1 as PRHDT and CDR2 as FYEKMQ (reference sequence). CDR3 residues: CASSLGGLTNTEAFF. The CDR3 region has the DNA TGTGCCAGCAGCTTAGGGGGGCTTACTAACACTGAAGCTTTCTTT.

The chain employs TRBV27 and TRBJ2-7, with a possible D match to TRBD2 (7 bases). This CDR3 spans 13 amino acids. Trimming left V 7 bases short and J 2 bases short, with 12 bases between. Germline CDR1 reads MNHEY; CDR2 reads SMNVEV (reference sequence). The CDR3 DNA reads TGTGCCAGCATGGGGGGGCAGACCTACGAGCAGTACTTC. Its protein is CASMGGQTYEQYF.

The genes are TRBV7-8 and TRBJ1-6, with D possibly matching TRBD1 (6 bases). V dropped 2 bases and J dropped 9 bases, with 26 bases sitting between them. CDR1 is SGHVS, CDR2 FQNEAQ, per germline. This CDR3 is built from 19 residues. The CDR3 sequence is CASSLPSGNRVEFGSPLHF. The CDR3 DNA sequence: TGTGCCAGCAGCTTACCGTCCGGGAACAGGGTAGAGTTTGGTTCACCCCTCCACTTT. The variable domain in full, with the rest retrieved from reference TRBV7-8 and TRBJ1-6, is GAGVSQSPRYKVAKRGQDVALRCDPISGHVSLFWYQQALGQGPEFLTYFQNEAQLDKSGLPSDRFFAERPEGSVSTLKIQRTQQEDSAVYLCASSLPSGNRVEFGSPLHFGNGTRLTVT.

This clone has just a few counts. In nucleotides, the CDR3 is TGTGCCTGGAGTGTAGGGGCTAGCGGCTACAATGAGCAGTTCTTC. Encoded protein: CAWSVGASGYNEQFF. The V call is TRBV30, the J call TRBJ2-1; 7 positions match TRBD2. The CDR3 consists of 15 residues. J lost 3 bases, V lost 0 bases, and 5 bases had no gene match. Germline CDR1 is GTSNPN and CDR2 is SVGIG (reference sequence). Using reference TRBV30 and TRBJ2-1 for the parts outside the CDR3, the full variable domain is SQTIHQWPATLVQPVGSPLSLECTVEGTSNPNLYWYRQAAGRGLQLLFYSVGIGQISSEVPQNLSASRPQDRQFILSSKKLLLSDSGFYLCAWSVGASGYNEQFFGPGTRLTVL.

CDR3 bases: TGTGCCACCCTAAATAAGGGAGGGCGGGCCAAAAACATTCAGTACTTC. This codes for CATLNKGGRAKNIQYF. This chain links TRBV28 with TRBJ2-4, with TRBD2 matching 7 bases. This CDR3 contains 16 residues. CDR1 MDHEN and CDR2 SYDVKM come from the germline V gene. V trimming: 10 bases; J trimming: 1 base; junction bases outside the gene matches: 13.

The chain is built from TRBV27 and TRBJ2-5, with a possible D match to TRBD1 (6 bases). CDR1 is MNHEY and CDR2 is SMNVEV in the germline V gene (reference sequence). Trimming took 6 bases from V and 5 from J, leaving 19 bases between them. The CDR3 sequence is 15 residues long. CDR3 DNA sequence: TGTGCCAGCAGCCCCGGGACACTCGAATATGAGACCCAGTACTTC. It yields the protein CASSPGTLEYETQYF.

V and J are TRBV10-2 and TRBJ2-2; 8 bases map to TRBD1. The CDR3 covers 13 residues. V lost 4 bases to trimming and J lost 7 bases; unmatched junction nucleotides: 2. Germline values: CDR1 WSHSY, CDR2 SAAADI. The CDR3 bases are TGCGCCAGCAGTGCTGGGACAGGCGGGGAGCTGTTTTTT. Translation gives CASSAGTGGELFF.

This chain uses TRBV5-1 with TRBJ1-2; D is uncertain. V lost 4 bases and J lost 6, with 16 bases in between. The CDR3 runs to 14 residues. Germline V gene lookup returns CDR1 SGHRS and CDR2 YFSETQ. In DNA form, the CDR3 reads TGCGCCAGCAGCCTGCAACGAGGGCAGGATGGCTACACCTTC. Its protein is CASSLQRGQDGYTF.

The chain employs TRBV9 and TRBJ2-1; 8 nucleotides align to TRBD2. CDR1 SGDLS and CDR2 YYNGEE come from the germline V gene. With 0 bases clipped from V and 2 bases from J, the junction kept 1 base outside the gene matches. The CDR3 totals 15 residues. CDR3 loop: CASSVDGRAYNEQFF. CDR3 nucleotides: TGTGCCAGCAGCGTAGACGGGAGGGCCTACAATGAGCAGTTCTTC.

The V and J genes are TRBV5-1 and TRBJ1-4, with 10 bases lining up with TRBD1. Germline CDR1 reads SGHRS; CDR2 reads YFSETQ. V trimming: 4 bases; J trimming: 7 bases; junction bases outside the gene matches: 4. The CDR3 extends over 14 amino acids. CDR3 protein: CASSLGTGVEKLFF. The DNA of the CDR3 is TGCGCCAGCAGCCTCGGGACAGGGGTTGAAAAACTGTTTTTT.

This sequence joins TRBV21-1 and TRBJ1-3; the table's D gene call, TRBD1, was not cross checked with the DNA. TRBV21-1 is shown as a pseudogene. This CDR3 contains 17 residues. The CDR3: CASSILTGAGSGNTIYF. The CDR3, as DNA: TGTGCCAGCAGCATCTTGACAGGGGCTGGCTCTGGAAACACCATATATTTT.

CDR3 residues: CASSWRSGRAEEQYF. The CDR3 DNA reads TGTGCCAGCAGCTGGCGGAGCGGGAGGGCGGAAGAGCAGTACTTC. The V and J genes are TRBV5-4 and TRBJ2-7; 10 bases line up with TRBD2. The CDR3 is made up of 15 amino acids. Germline CDR1 and CDR2: SGHNT and YYREEE (reference sequence). The J segment lost 7 bases and the V segment lost 3 bases, leaving 10 bases of the junction unmatched.

The chain couples TRBV29-1 to TRBJ1-2, with 8 bases lining up with TRBD1. The CDR3 has 12 residues. Germline CDR1 SQVTM, CDR2 ANQGSEA. CDR3 residues: CRGTGGIYGYTF. The CDR3 nucleotides are TGCAGGGGTACAGGGGGTATCTATGGCTACACCTTC.

V and J are TRBV19 and TRBJ1-2, with D tentatively TRBD1 (5 bases). Trimming removed 10 bases at V and 4 bases at J, with 25 bases between. The CDR3 sequence is 16 residues long. The germline V gene encodes CDR1 LNHDA and CDR2 SQIVND (reference sequence). In nucleotides, the CDR3 is TGTGCCACCTCCTTCCCCGGGACCTCGGAGGGCTATGGCTACACCTTC. It codes for CATSFPGTSEGYGYTF.

This clone was observed once. The V gene is TRBV2, the J gene TRBJ2-5, with D unresolved. With 5 bases removed from V and 8 bases from J, the gap between germline ends came to 9 bases. The CDR3 loop spans 11 amino acids. In germline, CDR1 is SNHLY, CDR2 FYNNEI. The CDR3 coding sequence is TGTGCCAGCAGTCCCCAAAGCACCCAGTACTTC. Translating gives CASSPQSTQYF.

V and J are TRBV5-1 and TRBJ2-7; perhaps TRBD1 as D (6 bases). Between the trimmed V and J ends, which lost 5 bases and 7 bases, there was a span of 13 bases. Germline CDR1 SGHRS, CDR2 YFSETQ. The CDR3 runs 12 residues. The CDR3 loop reads CASSSPRGEQYF. CDR3 DNA sequence: TGCGCCAGCAGTTCGCCTAGGGGGGAGCAGTACTTC.

The chain joins TRBV7-9 to TRBJ2-1, with D maybe TRBD2 (5 bases). This CDR3 comprises 13 residues. The V gene's germline CDR1 is SEHNR and CDR2 FQNEAQ (reference sequence). Between the trimmed V and J ends, which lost 5 bases and 12 bases, there was a span of 17 bases. The CDR3 DNA sequence: TGTGCCAGCAGCCCGACACTAGAGATCGGGCAGTTCTTC. Amino acids: CASSPTLEIGQFF.